The 30 T cell receptor beta chains below come from one sample, sequenced in a study of cytomegalovirus exposure and HLA in healthy donors (dated by TCRdb to the late 2010s). To prepare the library, the immunoSEQ multiplex PCR assay was applied. For the multiplex PCR, a mixture combining 60 forward primers for TCR Vbeta segments and 13 reverse primers for TCR Jbeta segments was used. TCRdb limited this immuneACCESS table to in-frame rearrangements with V and J called. A share of clones is missing; checked studies link under half to unresolved V genes, and the rest is unexplained. Across this sample there are about 130,000 clones, with about 70% seen only once. The ten biggest clones cover about 2.6% of the sample. The specimen was PBMCs. The source is a woman aged 55-70 years in good health and CMV-seropositive.

The CDR3 reads CASSVVQFTGELFF. The DNA for the CDR3 is TGTGCCAGCAGCGTAGTGCAGTTCACCGGGGAGCTGTTTTTT. The genes are TRBV9 and TRBJ2-2; D is undetermined. The CDR3 consists of 14 residues. Germline V lookup: CDR1 SGDLS, CDR2 YYNGEE. Between the trimmed V and J ends, which lost 0 bases and 4 bases, there was a span of 7 bases.

With regard to this clone: Other DNA sequences in the sample encode the same CDR3. V is TRBV11-2 and J is TRBJ1-5, with 8 bases lining up with TRBD1. The CDR3 has 14 residues. Germline V gene data show CDR1 as SGHAT and CDR2 as FQNNGV. V lost 5 bases to trimming and J lost 7 bases; unmatched junction nucleotides: 7. The CDR3 DNA reads TGTGCCAGCAGCACAGGACAGGGTGGACAGCCCCAGCATTTT. Translation gives CASSTGQGGQPQHF.

The J gene is TRBJ1-2, the V gene TRBV5-1, with 8 bases fitting TRBD1. V was clipped by 4 bases and J by 4 bases; unmatched bases: 6. The CDR3 is 14 residues long. Germline assignment: CDR1 SGHRS and CDR2 YFSETQ. The CDR3: CASSVAGQGYGYTF. The CDR3 DNA sequence: TGCGCCAGCAGCGTTGCTGGACAGGGCTATGGCTACACCTTC.

The gene calls are TRBV7-3 and TRBJ1-2, with D maybe TRBD1 (6 bases). Germline V gene sequence: CDR1 SGHTA, CDR2 FQGTGA. The CDR3 length is 13 residues. Trimming took off 5 bases at V and 4 bases at J, with 11 bases between the two ends. The CDR3 loop reads CASSAGVGYGYTF. The CDR3 DNA follows: TGTGCCAGCAGCGCAGGGGTGGGCTATGGCTACACCTTC.

This clone was detected a few times. The chain uses TRBV29-1 and TRBJ1-5, with D possibly TRBD1 on 6 matching bases. The V gene lost 8 bases and the J gene lost 2 bases, with 10 bases spanning the gap. The CDR3 covers 12 residues. CDR1 SQVTM and CDR2 ANQGSEA come from the germline V gene. The CDR3, as DNA: TGCAGCACACGACAGGGCAATCAGCCCCAGCATTTT. This encodes CSTRQGNQPQHF. Supplemented by reference TRBV29-1 and TRBJ1-5, the full variable domain reads SAVISQKPSRDICQRGTSLTIQCQVDSQVTMMFWYRQQPGQSLTLIATANQGSEATYESGFVIDKFPISRPNLTFSTLTVSNMSPEDSSIYLCSTRQGNQPQHFGDGTRLSIL.

This rearrangement joins TRBV4-1 to TRBJ1-1; 10 nucleotides match TRBD1. Germline CDR1 reads MGHRA; CDR2 reads YSYEKL. This CDR3 contains 13 residues. V was clipped by 3 bases and J by 10 bases; unmatched bases: 5. CDR3 sequence (DNA): TGCGCCAGCAGCCAGGGACAGGGGATTGGAGCTTTCTTT. Protein: CASSQGQGIGAFF.

This clone has only one observation. V is TRBV5-5 and J is TRBJ1-1, with TRBD1 matching 7 bases. V dropped 4 bases and J dropped 0; count of bases not matched to a gene: 6. Per germline, CDR1 SGHKS and CDR2 YYEKEE (reference sequence). This CDR3 is built from 15 residues. CDR3 protein: CASSPGTAMNTEAFF. The CDR3 DNA is TGTGCCAGCAGCCCAGGGACAGCCATGAACACTGAAGCTTTCTTT.

This clone was seen only a few times. This rearrangement joins TRBV5-4 to TRBJ2-7, with D unresolved. V lost 0 bases and J 0 bases, leaving 7 bases between the germline ends. The CDR3 consists of 14 residues. Germline V gene sequence: CDR1 SGHNT, CDR2 YYREEE (reference sequence). CDR3 sequence (DNA): TGTGCCAGCAGCTTGGGCCTCGGCTCCTACGAGCAGTACTTC. It specifies CASSLGLGSYEQYF.

The chain links TRBV20-1 to TRBJ1-5, with D unclear. Germline V gene lookup returns CDR1 DFQATT and CDR2 SNEGSKA (reference sequence). V lost 1 base, J lost 6 bases, and 4 bases lay in between. The CDR3 is 11 amino acids. In nucleotides, the CDR3 is TGCAGTGCTAGAGGGAGTCAGCCCCAGCATTTT. Amino acid sequence: CSARGSQPQHF.

This clone was picked up a small number of times. The V and J genes are TRBV2 and TRBJ2-2; D gene ambiguous. Germline CDR1 SNHLY, CDR2 FYNNEI. The ends were cut back, 3 bases at V and 3 bases at J, with 5 bases in the middle. The CDR3 is 13 amino acids. CDR3 amino acids: CASSEAYTGELFF. Here the CDR3 DNA reads TGTGCCAGCAGTGAGGCTTACACCGGGGAGCTGTTTTTT. Variable domain in full (rest from reference TRBV2 and TRBJ2-2): EPEVTQTPSHQVTQMGQEVILRCVPISNHLYFYWYRQILGQKVEFLVSFYNNEISEKSEIFDDQFSVERPDGSNFTLKIRSTKLEDSAMYFCASSEAYTGELFFGEGSRLTVL.

This chain links TRBV10-2 with TRBJ2-6, with D possibly being TRBD1 (6 bases). CDR3 length equals 15 residues. CDR1 WSHSY and CDR2 SAAADI come from the germline V gene. Trimming left V 7 bases short and J 6 bases short, with 16 bases between. The DNA for the CDR3 is TGCGCCAGCACCAGGGGCCCCTCAGAGGCCAACGTCCTGACTTTC. It translates to CASTRGPSEANVLTF.

V gene TRBV6-6 combines with J gene TRBJ2-2; D gene uncertain. Germline CDR1 and CDR2: MNHNY and SVGAGI (reference sequence). CDR3 length: 12 residues. Trimming pared 8 bases from V and 3 bases from J, leaving 7 bases between. CDR3 sequence reads: CASPRDTGELFF. The CDR3 region has the DNA TGTGCCAGCCCACGGGACACCGGGGAGCTGTTTTTT.

This clone was counted between two and nine times. This chain connects TRBV6-6 to TRBJ2-5; 7 bases fit TRBD1. Gene TRBJ2-7 matches the end of the DNA better, so the J call may be wrong. Germline V gene lookup returns CDR1 MNHNY and CDR2 SVGAGI (reference sequence). There are 13 residues in the CDR3. The CDR3 DNA is TGTGCCAGCAGTCGGGACAGCGAGTACGAGCAGTACTTC. Amino acids: CASSRDSEYEQYF.

The rearrangement uses TRBV10-3 and TRBJ2-7; D possibly corresponds to TRBD2 (5 bases). Trimming took off 9 bases at V and 5 bases at J, with 14 bases between the two ends. The CDR3 spans 12 residues. Per the germline V gene, CDR1 is ENHRY and CDR2 is SYGVKD. In DNA form, the CDR3 reads TGTGCCATGCGCGGGTCTCGAGACGAGCAGTACTTC. Its protein is CAMRGSRDEQYF.

The chain has TRBV15 and TRBJ1-4; D is unclear. Germline V gene lookup returns CDR1 LNHNV and CDR2 YYDKDF (reference sequence). The CDR3 runs 12 residues. The V end lost 5 bases, the J end lost 8 bases, and 9 bases lay between the germline ends. The CDR3 nucleotides are TGTGCCACCAGCCCGGCGGAGGAAAAACTGTTTTTT. Residues: CATSPAEEKLFF.

V usage is TRBV11-2 and J usage is TRBJ2-7; 9 nucleotides align to TRBD2. The germline V gene encodes CDR1 SGHAT and CDR2 FQNNGV. The length of the CDR3 is 14 residues. The ends lost 3 bases at V and 3 bases at J; junction bases unmatched: 3. CDR3 nucleotide sequence: TGTGCCAGCAGCTTGGGTAGCGGGGGCTACGAGCAGTACTTC. Its translation: CASSLGSGGYEQYF. The variable domain in full, with the rest retrieved from reference TRBV11-2 and TRBJ2-7, is EAGVAQSPRYKIIEKRQSVAFWCNPISGHATLYWYQQILGQGPKLLIQFQNNGVVDDSQLPKDRFSAERLKGVDSTLKIQPAKLEDSAVYLCASSLGSGGYEQYFGPGTRLTVT.

This chain uses TRBV7-7 with TRBJ1-1; TRBD1 is a possible D gene (6 bases). V lost 5 bases, J lost 0 bases, and 13 bases lay in between. The CDR3 is 15 residues long. Germline CDR1 SSHAT, CDR2 FNYEAQ (reference sequence). CDR3 amino acids: CASSPLTGMNTEAFF. CDR3 bases: TGTGCCAGCAGCCCACTGACAGGAATGAACACTGAAGCTTTCTTT.

This chain uses TRBV2 with TRBJ1-4; 9 bases are a match to TRBD1. This CDR3 is 15 amino acids long. In germline, CDR1 is SNHLY, CDR2 FYNNEI. With V trimmed by 6 bases and J by 8 bases, 10 bases remained unmatched. The CDR3 loop is CASRVTGGRREKLFF. The CDR3 DNA reads TGTGCCAGCAGAGTCACAGGGGGCCGGAGGGAAAAACTGTTTTTT. Complete variable domain (other parts from reference TRBV2 and TRBJ1-4): EPEVTQTPSHQVTQMGQEVILRCVPISNHLYFYWYRQILGQKVEFLVSFYNNEISEKSEIFDDQFSVERPDGSNFTLKIRSTKLEDSAMYFCASRVTGGRREKLFFGSGTQLSVL.

The V gene is TRBV19, the J gene TRBJ2-3; 9 bases line up with TRBD1. In germline, CDR1 is LNHDA, CDR2 SQIVND (reference sequence). This CDR3 has 17 amino acids. J gave up 2 bases and V 0 bases, and 6 bases lay outside the gene matches. Here the CDR3 DNA reads TGTGCCAGTAGTATAGATTTCGGGACAGGGTTCACAGATACGCAGTATTTT. It specifies CASSIDFGTGFTDTQYF.

The J gene is TRBJ1-5, the V gene TRBV19; 8 positions match TRBD1. This CDR3 has 16 residues. From germline, CDR1 is LNHDA and CDR2 SQIVND (reference sequence). Trimming removed 2 bases from V and 4 bases from J; junction bases left unmatched: 7. The CDR3 DNA reads TGTGCCAGTAGTATACCCGCGACAGGGGAGAATCAGCCCCAGCATTTT. This sequence encodes CASSIPATGENQPQHF. Variable domain in full (rest from reference TRBV19 and TRBJ1-5): DGGITQSPKYLFRKEGQNVTLSCEQNLNHDAMYWYRQDPGQGLRLIYYSQIVNDFQKGDIAEGYSVSREKKESFPLTVTSAQKNPTAFYLCASSIPATGENQPQHFGDGTRLSIL.

This clone appeared a few times. This chain joins TRBV6-5 and TRBJ1-2; 7 bases are shared with TRBD1. This CDR3 is built from 15 residues. V dropped 5 bases and J dropped 0; count of bases not matched to a gene: 6. Germline V gene lookup returns CDR1 MNHEY and CDR2 SVGAGI. The CDR3 nucleotides are TGTGCCAGCAGTCTTACAGGGGCCTCTAACTATGGCTACACCTTC. Its protein product is CASSLTGASNYGYTF.

The sample holds one count of this clone. This rearrangement joins TRBV7-3 to TRBJ1-5; D gene uncertain. This CDR3 spans 13 amino acids. Trimming removed 2 bases at V and 4 bases at J, with 6 bases between. Germline V gene data show CDR1 as SGHTA and CDR2 as FQGTGA. The CDR3 nucleotides are TGTGCCAGCAGCTTATCAGGAAATCAGCCCCAGCATTTT. Translating it yields CASSLSGNQPQHF.

The J gene is TRBJ1-1, the V gene TRBV2; D remains unclear. V was clipped by 1 base and J by 12 bases, with 12 bases between them. Germline assignment: CDR1 SNHLY and CDR2 FYNNEI. The CDR3 sequence is 12 residues long. CDR3 loop: CASSEGTPNTFF. The CDR3 coding sequence is TGTGCCAGCAGTGAAGGGACTCCTAATACTTTCTTT.

The chain carries TRBV9 and TRBJ1-1, with D possibly TRBD1 on 5 matching bases. Looked up from germline, CDR1 is SGDLS and CDR2 is YYNGEE. The CDR3 has 13 residues. V was trimmed by 0 bases and J by 8 bases, leaving 11 bases between them. The CDR3 loop reads CASSVAQGGEAFF. The CDR3 coding sequence is TGTGCCAGCAGCGTAGCTCAGGGTGGGGAAGCTTTCTTT. The full variable domain, its missing parts supplied by reference TRBV9 and TRBJ1-1, is DSGVTQTPKHLITATGQRVTLRCSPRSGDLSVYWYQQSLDQGLQFLIQYYNGEERAKGNILERFSAQQFPDLHSELNLSSLELGDSALYFCASSVAQGGEAFFGQGTRLTVV.

This clone was counted only a few times. The genes are TRBV7-2 and TRBJ1-2, with 7 bases that match TRBD1. CDR1 SGHTA and CDR2 FQGNSA come from the germline V gene. The CDR3 spans 14 residues. The J segment lost 7 bases and the V segment lost 2 bases, leaving 7 bases of the junction unmatched. This CDR3 reads CASSLPDRVAGYTF. The CDR3 region has the DNA TGTGCCAGCAGCTTACCCGACAGGGTGGCTGGCTACACCTTC.

This clone was seen more than once but under ten times. The chain has TRBV5-6 and TRBJ1-6; D is unclear. Trimming removed 1 base from V and 0 bases from J, with 8 bases in between. Germline V CDR1 and CDR2: SGHDT, YYEEEE. CDR3 size: 16 residues. CDR3 residues: CASSLTPLSYNSPLHF. CDR3 bases: TGTGCCAGCAGCTTGACACCTCTCTCCTATAATTCACCCCTCCACTTT. Using reference TRBV5-6 and TRBJ1-6 for the parts outside the CDR3, the full variable domain is DAGVTQSPTHLIKTRGQQVTLRCSPKSGHDTVSWYQQALGQGPQFIFQYYEEEERQRGNFPDRFSGHQFPNYSSELNVNALLLGDSALYLCASSLTPLSYNSPLHFGNGTRLTVT.

The V call is TRBV5-1, the J call TRBJ2-7, with TRBD2 identical over 7 bases. There are 15 residues in the CDR3. With 0 bases clipped from V and 0 bases from J, the junction kept 3 bases outside the gene matches. Looked up from germline, CDR1 is SGHRS and CDR2 is YFSETQ. The CDR3 protein is CASSLAWEGSYEQYF. The CDR3 bases are TGCGCCAGCAGCTTGGCCTGGGAGGGCTCCTACGAGCAGTACTTC.

The genes are TRBV29-1 and TRBJ2-4, with 8 bases lining up with TRBD2. The CDR3 is 12 amino acids. Per the germline V gene, CDR1 is SQVTM and CDR2 is ANQGSEA. With V trimmed by 7 bases and J by 5 bases, 4 bases remained unmatched. The DNA of the CDR3 is TGCAGCGCCTCGGGGGGGGAAAACATTCAGTACTTC. Its protein product is CSASGGENIQYF.

This chain joins TRBV14 and TRBJ1-1; D remains ambiguous. The CDR3 is made up of 11 amino acids. CDR1 is SGHDN and CDR2 is FVKESK in the germline V gene. V lost 5 bases, J lost 9 bases, and 10 bases lay in between. The CDR3 region is CASSKSSQAFF. For the CDR3, the DNA is TGTGCCAGCAGCAAAAGCTCTCAAGCTTTCTTT. Drawing the rest from reference TRBV14 and TRBJ1-1, the complete variable domain is EAGVTQFPSHSVIEKGQTVTLRCDPISGHDNLYWYRRVMGKEIKFLLHFVKESKQDESGMPNNRFLAERTGGTYSTLKVQPAELEDSGVYFCASSKSSQAFFGQGTRLTVV.

The chain has TRBV6-5 and TRBJ2-5; 8 bases agree with TRBD1. The germline gives CDR1 MNHEY, CDR2 SVGAGI. With 2 bases clipped from V and 4 bases from J, the junction kept 6 bases outside the gene matches. The CDR3 is made up of 15 amino acids. The CDR3 sequence: CASSYTSGGGETQYF. CDR3 bases: TGTGCCAGCAGTTACACGTCAGGGGGCGGAGAGACCCAGTACTTC.